The 2 T cell receptor beta chains below come from one sample, sequenced in a study of CXCR3-negative and CXCR3-positive naive CD8 T cells. In preparing the TRB cDNA libraries, 5' RACE with UMI labels was used. Reanalyzing the 5' RACE reads, TCRdb keeps one entry per CDR3 protein, without DNA. The sample spans over 50,000 distinct CDR3 sequences; the ten largest clones claim 0.55% to 0.75%. For these receptors, no antigen is known. Overall study results and limits: For CXCR3-positive naive cells, TRB CDR3s were more hydrophobic than those of CXCR3-negative naive cells.

What was sequenced was naive CXCR3+ CD8+ T cells from blood. Subset described: CD45RO-CCR7+CD27+CD95- naive CD8+ T cells expressing CXCR3 (TNR3+). Every receptor here comes from a human donor in good health. Some clones in this sample may be carry-over from other donors' samples.

The chain links TRBV12-3 or TRBV12-4 to TRBJ2-3; lacking DNA, the TRBD1 call made by TCRdb goes unchecked. This CDR3 spans 17 amino acids. CDR3 loop: CASGRDRGESSTDTQYF.

The CDR3 spells CSVGWTGVDQPQHF. This chain links TRBV29-1 with TRBJ1-5; TCRdb's D gene call, TRBD1, goes unchecked for lack of DNA. CDR1 is SQVTM, CDR2 ANQGSEA, per germline. The CDR3 spans 14 residues. The full variable domain, its missing parts supplied by reference TRBV29-1 and TRBJ1-5, is SAVISQKPSRDICQRGTSLTIQCQVDSQVTMMFWYRQQPGQSLTLIATANQGSEATYESGFVIDKFPISRPNLTFSTLTVSNMSPEDSSIYLCSVGWTGVDQPQHFGDGTRLSIL.